This T cell receptor beta chain emerged from a study of metastatic and nonmetastatic thyroid tumors (dated by TCRdb to the early 2020s). In the study overall: Repertoires were compared across peripheral blood and tumor or nodule tissue samples from malignant and benign thyroid patients. Findings and caveats that apply to the study as a whole: In both blood and tumor samples, TCR beta diversity was reported to be significantly higher in malignant tumors than in benign nodules.

The protocol used for the library was PCR. The instrument was an Illumina HiSeq 4000. High-throughput sequencing was used to profile the TCR beta-chain CDR3 region of each patient. The authors processed their data as follows. The researchers built a classifier to tell apart papillary thyroid cancer patients with distant metastasis, based on CDR3 differences among clinicopathological groups. Repertoire diversity was assessed with the Shannon index, and tumor-blood repertoire similarity with the Morisita-Horn index. Clones were called with MiXCR by TCRdb after fastp trimmed the public reads at Q25, and only in-frame beta chains were retained. The authors' filters were not applied to this entry. A total of some 12,000 clones appear in this sample, 21% of them only once. Approximately 15% of the sample goes to the ten largest clones. Before undergoing thyroid surgery, none of the patients had been given any kind of treatment. Patient clinical samples collected from about 2011 to 2018 were retrospectively analysed using T-cell receptor beta sequencing.

Note on this clone: Its antigen has not been determined. No base qualities exist here, and no much larger clone lies one base off it. Additional DNA sequences in this sample encode the identical CDR3.

This clonotype was obtained from a female donor with papillary thyroid cancer or a benign thyroid nodule (not recorded which). Some clones in this sample may be carry-over from other donors' samples. Sequencing was performed on adjacent normal tissue.

The base sequence is TGTGCCAGCAGCAGATACCCCGGGACAGGGGGTGGCTACACCTTC. It specifies CASSRYPGTGGGYTF. This chain joins TRBV6-1 to TRBJ1-2; TRBD1 lines up with 11 middle nucleotides. The CDR3 has 15 amino acids, counting the end cysteine and phenylalanine. Only CDR3 DNA remains: 45 bases, in frame from the first base. Trimming removed 6 bases from V and 7 bases from J; the gene matches leave 10 bases unexplained. According to the germline V gene, CDR1 reads MNHNS and CDR2 reads SASEGT.